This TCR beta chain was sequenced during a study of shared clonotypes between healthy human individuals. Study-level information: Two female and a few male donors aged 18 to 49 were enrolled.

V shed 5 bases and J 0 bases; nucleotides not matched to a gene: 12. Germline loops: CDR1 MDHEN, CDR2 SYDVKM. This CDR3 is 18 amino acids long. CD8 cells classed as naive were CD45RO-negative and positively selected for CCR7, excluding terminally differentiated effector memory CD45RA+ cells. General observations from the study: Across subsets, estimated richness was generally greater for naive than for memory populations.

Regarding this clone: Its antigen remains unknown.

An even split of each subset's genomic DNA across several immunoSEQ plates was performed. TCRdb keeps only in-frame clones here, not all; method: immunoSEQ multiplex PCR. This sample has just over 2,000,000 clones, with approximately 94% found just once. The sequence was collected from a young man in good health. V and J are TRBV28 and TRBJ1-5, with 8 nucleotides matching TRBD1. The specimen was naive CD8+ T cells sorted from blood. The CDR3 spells CASSGIVDREYSNQPQHF. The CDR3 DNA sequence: TGTGCCAGCAGTGGCATAGTGGACAGGGAATATAGCAATCAGCCCCAGCATTTT.